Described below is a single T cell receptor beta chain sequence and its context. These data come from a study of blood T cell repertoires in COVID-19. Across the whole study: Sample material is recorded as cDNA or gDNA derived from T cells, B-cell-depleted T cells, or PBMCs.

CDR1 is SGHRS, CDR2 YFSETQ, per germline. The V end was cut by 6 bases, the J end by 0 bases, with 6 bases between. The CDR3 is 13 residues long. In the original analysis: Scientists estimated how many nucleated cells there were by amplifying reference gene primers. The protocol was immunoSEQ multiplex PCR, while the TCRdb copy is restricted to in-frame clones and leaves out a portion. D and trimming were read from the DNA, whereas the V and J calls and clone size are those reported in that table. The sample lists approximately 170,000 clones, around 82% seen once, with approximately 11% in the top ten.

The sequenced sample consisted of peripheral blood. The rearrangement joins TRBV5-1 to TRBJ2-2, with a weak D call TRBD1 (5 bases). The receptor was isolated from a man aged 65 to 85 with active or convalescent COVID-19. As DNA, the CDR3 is TGCGCCAGCAAGACAGCGAACACCGGGGAGCTGTTTTTT. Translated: CASKTANTGELFF.